This passage covers 30 T cell receptor beta chains from one sample sequenced in a study of regulatory T cells in long-lasting Graves disease (dated by TCRdb to about 2021). The library was built by means of multiplex PCR. Sequencing was carried out with an Illumina HiSeq 4000. iRepertoire HTBI primers and Arm-PCR amplification of CDR3 regions were used to construct TCR beta libraries. Starting from the raw public reads, TCRdb applied fastp trimming at Q25, assembled clones with MiXCR and retained in-frame beta chains. Each entry is one CDR3 protein sequence, shown with its most common DNA and genes. This sample has some 350,000 distinct CDR3 sequences in its table, and 16% of those were observed once. Together, the top ten hold roughly 21% of the sample. This specimen's time point label, interpreted: newly diagnosed GD, antithyroid drugs for less than 3 months. RNA was extracted from PBMCs in TRIzol for both TCR sequencing and RNA sequencing.

These same records also appear under a second study, on T cells in Graves' hyperthyroidism and ophthalmopathy.

The material sequenced was peripheral blood mononuclear cells (PBMCs), taken at new diagnosis, from a patient treated with antithyroid drugs. These receptors were collected from a young woman with Graves disease. Donor details come from another sample of the same person, matched by shared clones.

This clonotype was observed at least ten times. V is TRBV3-1 and J is TRBJ2-1; D is perhaps TRBD2 (6 bases). V was clipped by 2 bases and J by 2 bases, with 22 bases between them. The CDR3 sequence is 19 residues long. Germline assignment: CDR1 LGHDT and CDR2 YNNKEL (reference sequence). CDR3 in DNA: TGTGCCAGCAGCCAAAAGGGGTATTCGTACGGGACTCCCTACAATGAGCAGTTCTTC. This gives the protein CASSQKGYSYGTPYNEQFF.

This clonotype has more than one count but fewer than ten. The J gene is TRBJ1-4, the V gene TRBV20-1; D is unclear. The CDR3 runs to 15 residues. Trimming pared 2 bases from V and 0 bases from J, leaving 10 bases between. Per the germline V gene, CDR1 is DFQATT and CDR2 is SNEGSKA (reference sequence). CDR3 protein: CSARPPGSTNEKLFF. The CDR3 DNA is TGCAGTGCTAGACCCCCAGGTTCAACTAATGAAAAACTGTTTTTT.

This clonotype was detected only once. CDR3 DNA sequence: TGTGCCAGCAGCCCCCTAGCGGGGGCCGGCTACGAGCAGTACTTC. It is translated as CASSPLAGAGYEQYF. The V gene is TRBV3-1, the J gene TRBJ2-7; 10 bases map to TRBD2. In germline, CDR1 is LGHDT, CDR2 YNNKEL (reference sequence). This CDR3 has 15 residues. The ends lost 4 bases at V and 3 bases at J; junction bases unmatched: 6.

In this sample, this clonotype turned up many times. An end of the junction differs from the germline gene, which may be a read error. The chain joins TRBV7-7 to TRBJ2-7, with 9 bases identical to TRBD2. CDR1 is SSHAT and CDR2 is FNYEAQ in the germline V gene (reference sequence). This CDR3 has 15 residues. As DNA, the CDR3 is TGTGCTAGCAGCCCGGCAGCGGGAGGTGACTACGAGCAGTACTTC. Residues: CASSPAAGGDYEQYF.

The chain links TRBV7-9 to TRBJ1-5; D call uncertain. Germline CDR1 and CDR2: SEHNR and FQNEAQ (reference sequence). The V end was cut by 1 base, the J end by 9 bases, with 13 bases between. The CDR3 contains 14 residues. The chain's CDR3 is CASSLGVEGLPQHF. The CDR3 coding sequence is TGTGCCAGCAGCTTAGGGGTAGAGGGCCTGCCCCAGCATTTT. The entire variable domain, with the rest obtained from reference TRBV7-9 and TRBJ1-5, is as follows: DTGVSQNPRHKITKRGQNVTFRCDPISEHNRLYWYRQTLGQGPEFLTYFQNEAQLEKSRLLSDRFSAERPKGSFSTLEIQRTEQGDSAMYLCASSLGVEGLPQHFGDGTRLSIL.

This clonotype was detected ten times or more. The chain employs TRBV18 and TRBJ1-1; D is uncertain. Germline loops: CDR1 KGHSH, CDR2 LQKENI. Deletions cut 2 bases from V and 3 bases from J, with 10 bases between. CDR3 length: 14 residues. Written as DNA, the CDR3 is TGTGCCAGCTCACCAAAAAATCAGGACACTGAAGCTTTCTTT. Residues: CASSPKNQDTEAFF.

This clonotype was counted at least ten times. This sequence joins TRBV27 and TRBJ2-3; 9 nucleotides align to TRBD2. Trimming cost V 7 bases and J 1 base; bases outside gene matches: 12. CDR1 is MNHEY, CDR2 SMNVEV, per germline (reference sequence). The CDR3 contains 17 residues. CDR3 loop: CASTHRLAVRGTDTQYF. In DNA, the CDR3 is TGTGCCAGCACCCATCGACTAGCGGTCAGGGGCACAGATACGCAGTATTTT.

The sample holds many counts of this clonotype. This chain uses TRBV6-5 with TRBJ2-7; 11 bases agree with TRBD1. Germline assignment: CDR1 MNHEY and CDR2 SVGAGI. Trimming removed 2 bases from V and 3 bases from J; junction bases left unmatched: 0. CDR3 length: 14 amino acids. The CDR3 region has the DNA TGTGCCAGCAGTTACGGGACAGGGGGCTACGAGCAGTACTTC. Its protein is CASSYGTGGYEQYF.

With regard to this clonotype: A much larger clonotype is one base distant, so this may be a read error. The chain employs TRBV5-8 and TRBJ2-5, with TRBD2 matching 13 bases. V shed 4 bases and J 9 bases; nucleotides not matched to a gene: 12. This CDR3 contains 16 residues. Germline V lookup: CDR1 SGHTS, CDR2 YDEGEE. CDR3 amino acids: CASSPTGLAGTESQYF. CDR3 nucleotides: TGTGCCAGCAGCCCAACGGGACTAGCGGGAACGGAGTCCCAGTACTTC.

In its sample, this clonotype was seen a few times. This chain links TRBV10-3 with TRBJ1-6; no clear D. The CDR3 contains 14 residues. The V and J ends lost 3 bases and 7 bases respectively, with 10 bases between them. Germline assignment: CDR1 ENHRY and CDR2 SYGVKD. The CDR3 DNA is TGTGCCATCAGTGATCTCGAGGGCAATTCACCCCTCCACTTT. Protein: CAISDLEGNSPLHF.

Regarding this clonotype: One end of the junction does not line up with germline, which may come from a read error. The V and J genes are TRBV5-1 and TRBJ1-1, with D perhaps TRBD1 (6 bases). This CDR3 spans 14 amino acids. CDR1 SGHRS and CDR2 YFSETQ come from the germline V gene. The CDR3 loop reads CASSLGQGNAKDFF. The CDR3 coding sequence is TGTGCCAGCAGCTTAGGGCAGGGGAACGCTAAAGATTTCTTT. Using reference TRBV5-1 and TRBJ1-1 for the parts outside the CDR3, the full variable domain is KAGVTQTPRYLIKTRGQQVTLSCSPISGHRSVSWYQQTPGQGLQFLFEYFSETQRNKGNFPGRFSGRQFSNSRSEMNVSTLELGDSALYLCASSLGQGNAKDFFGQGTRLTVV.

This clonotype was found many times. V gene TRBV10-3 combines with J gene TRBJ2-7; TRBD1 agrees at 8 bases. CDR1 and CDR2 from the germline V gene are ENHRY and SYGVKD. The trim removed 3 bases at V and 2 bases at J, leaving 9 bases unmatched. The CDR3 sequence is 16 residues long. CDR3 loop: CAISDPLARGPYEQYF. CDR3 bases: TGTGCCATCAGTGATCCACTGGCCAGGGGGCCCTACGAGCAGTACTTC.

Notes on this clonotype: The junction departs from germline at one end; a sequencing error may be responsible. The V gene is TRBV5-1, the J gene TRBJ1-5; possible D gene TRBD1, 5 bases. The CDR3 length is 14 residues. Germline CDR1 reads SGHRS; CDR2 reads YFSETQ. The CDR3 nucleotides read TGTGCCAGCAGCCGACAGAATAGCAATCAGCCCCAGCATTTT. Its protein is CASSRQNSNQPQHF.

Ten or more counts support this clonotype. The chain has TRBV30 and TRBJ1-2; 12 nucleotides agree with TRBD1. Per the germline V gene, CDR1 is GTSNPN and CDR2 is SVGIG (reference sequence). The junction had 18 bases not matched to a gene; V was cut back by 8 bases and J by 8 bases. CDR3 length equals 16 residues. The DNA of the CDR3 is TGTGCCGAGCGGGGTTACCGGGACAGGGGGCGAGTGGGCTACACCTTC. The encoded protein is CAERGYRDRGRVGYTF. Drawing the rest from reference TRBV30 and TRBJ1-2, the complete variable domain is SQTIHQWPATLVQPVGSPLSLECTVEGTSNPNLYWYRQAAGRGLQLLFYSVGIGQISSEVPQNLSASRPQDRQFILSSKKLLLSDSGFYLCAERGYRDRGRVGYTFGSGTRLTVV.

This clonotype was seen many times. The chain has TRBV3-1 and TRBJ2-3, with D unclear. With 5 bases removed from V and 2 bases from J, the gap between germline ends came to 11 bases. Germline CDR1 reads LGHDT; CDR2 reads YNNKEL (reference sequence). The CDR3 has 14 residues. CDR3 DNA sequence: TGTGCCAGCAGCGGCCGGTGGACCACAGATACGCAGTATTTT. As protein: CASSGRWTTDTQYF.

This clonotype was counted many times. This chain uses TRBV28 with TRBJ2-1, with a tentative D call TRBD2 (6 bases). CDR3 length equals 16 residues. The germline V and J ends were trimmed by 3 bases and 3 bases, with 15 bases remaining between them. Germline assignment: CDR1 MDHEN and CDR2 SYDVKM. Written as DNA, the CDR3 is TGTGCCAGCAGTTTCCAGCGGGCCACCTACTACAATGAGCAGTTCTTC. It is translated as CASSFQRATYYNEQFF.

The genes are TRBV19 and TRBJ2-3, with D uncertain. Germline CDR1 and CDR2: LNHDA and SQIVND (reference sequence). Trimming took 4 bases from V and 6 from J, leaving 11 bases between them. This CDR3 spans 13 amino acids. This chain's CDR3 is CASSTYSGDTQYF. CDR3 in DNA: TGTGCCAGTAGTACCTACTCCGGGGATACGCAGTATTTT.

This clonotype was seen many times. This chain joins TRBV19 and TRBJ1-1; a weak D match, TRBD1 (5 bases). From germline, CDR1 is LNHDA and CDR2 SQIVND (reference sequence). V was cut by 1 base and J by 5 bases, with 14 bases left in between. The CDR3 consists of 15 residues. In DNA, the CDR3 is TGTGCCAGTAGTATAGGCGCCAGGGCGGAAACTGAAGCTTTCTTT. Encoded protein: CASSIGARAETEAFF.

This clonotype came up a few times. CDR3 sequence (DNA): TGCAGTGCCGGGGACAGTCCCACAAATGCTTTCTTT. As protein: CSAGDSPTNAFF. The chain joins TRBV20-1 to TRBJ1-1; 7 bases are shared with TRBD1. V lost 6 bases to trimming and J lost 11 bases; unmatched junction nucleotides: 12. The CDR3 totals 12 residues. Germline CDR1 is DFQATT and CDR2 is SNEGSKA (reference sequence).

This clonotype has ten or more counts. This chain connects TRBV20-1 to TRBJ2-7; maybe TRBD2 (5 bases). The germline CDR1 and CDR2 sequences are DFQATT and SNEGSKA (reference sequence). The CDR3 has 12 amino acids. Trimming took off 3 bases at V and 7 bases at J, with 13 bases between the two ends. In DNA, the CDR3 is TGCAGTGCTAGCCCGTTTACGGGGGAGCAGTACTTC. It yields the protein CSASPFTGEQYF.

The table lists this clonotype with many counts. The chain uses TRBV5-1 and TRBJ1-2, with TRBD1 as a possible D gene (5 bases). Germline V gene sequence: CDR1 SGHRS, CDR2 YFSETQ. CDR3 length: 15 amino acids. V was pared by 0 bases and J by 8 bases, with 17 bases between. The CDR3 DNA is TGCGCCAGCAGCTTGGCCTGGGGGACGGATAGCGGCTACACCTTC. It translates to CASSLAWGTDSGYTF.

This clonotype was recorded at least ten times. The V and J genes are TRBV6-1 and TRBJ1-2; D is unclear. V gave up 6 bases and J gave up 6 bases, with 23 bases separating them. Per the germline V gene, CDR1 is MNHNS and CDR2 is SASEGT. The CDR3 loop spans 16 amino acids. The CDR3, as DNA: TGTGCCAGCAGCGACGGGGATTTCGAAGTGCGAGATGGCTACACCTTC. Its translation is CASSDGDFEVRDGYTF.

This clonotype showed up many times. The V gene is TRBV2, the J gene TRBJ2-5; D not certain. The germline V gene has CDR1 SNHLY and CDR2 FYNNEI. Trimming removed 6 bases from V and 1 base from J, with 12 bases in between. CDR3 size: 14 residues. This CDR3 is CASRTFGSQETQYF. The CDR3 nucleotides read TGTGCCAGCAGAACCTTCGGCTCCCAAGAGACCCAGTACTTC.

The V gene is TRBV9, the J gene TRBJ2-3; 11 bases match TRBD2. There are 16 residues in the CDR3. The junction had 5 bases not matched to a gene; V was cut back by 0 bases and J by 5 bases. Germline values: CDR1 SGDLS, CDR2 YYNGEE. The CDR3 sequence: CASSVGLAGSQDTQYF. CDR3 DNA sequence: TGTGCCAGCAGCGTAGGACTAGCGGGGTCCCAAGATACGCAGTATTTT.

This clonotype was counted many times. The chain has TRBV19 and TRBJ1-5, with a tentative D call TRBD1 (6 bases). V lost 3 bases to trimming and J lost 7 bases, with 16 bases between them. Germline V gene data show CDR1 as LNHDA and CDR2 as SQIVND (reference sequence). The CDR3 covers 15 residues. The CDR3 DNA reads TGTGCCAGTAGTATTGGGGTAGGGGGGGGCCAGCCCCAGCATTTT. This gives the protein CASSIGVGGGQPQHF.

The sample holds many counts of this clonotype. The CDR3 DNA reads TGTGCCAGCAGCTTTCAGCGGTCCACAGATACGCAGTATTTT. It is translated as CASSFQRSTDTQYF. This chain uses TRBV11-2 with TRBJ2-3; possibly TRBD2 for D (5 bases). The CDR3 runs to 14 residues. Deletions cut 3 bases from V and 2 bases from J, with 9 bases between. CDR1 SGHAT and CDR2 FQNNGV come from the germline V gene.

Ten or more counts support this clonotype. The rearrangement joins TRBV2 to TRBJ2-7, with TRBD1 matching 8 bases. Looked up from germline, CDR1 is SNHLY and CDR2 is FYNNEI. J lost 2 bases, V lost 8 bases, and 8 bases had no gene match. The CDR3 contains 14 residues. Here the CDR3 DNA reads TGTGCCAGCGGCATGAGGGACAGGACCTACGAGCAGTACTTC. Protein product: CASGMRDRTYEQYF.

This clonotype was counted at least ten times. CDR3: CASSLRMSSYEQYF. CDR3 in DNA: TGTGCCAGCAGCTTGAGGATGAGCTCCTACGAGCAGTACTTC. The chain has TRBV7-9 and TRBJ2-7; D not certain. The CDR3 loop spans 14 amino acids. Germline loops: CDR1 SEHNR, CDR2 FQNEAQ (reference sequence). V lost 3 bases, J lost 0 bases, and 9 bases lay in between. Full variable domain (outside the CDR3, taken from reference TRBV7-9 and TRBJ2-7): DTGVSQNPRHKITKRGQNVTFRCDPISEHNRLYWYRQTLGQGPEFLTYFQNEAQLEKSRLLSDRFSAERPKGSFSTLEIQRTEQGDSAMYLCASSLRMSSYEQYFGPGTRLTVT.

This clonotype was detected only a few times. This chain uses TRBV29-1 with TRBJ1-4, with D possibly being TRBD1 (5 bases). From germline, CDR1 is SQVTM and CDR2 ANQGSEA. The CDR3 has 14 amino acids. Trimming removed 4 bases from V and 1 base from J, with 10 bases in between. DNA for the CDR3: TGCAGCGTTGCCGGGACGGGAACTAATGAAAAACTGTTTTTT. It translates to CSVAGTGTNEKLFF.

The table lists this clonotype with many counts. The V gene is TRBV6-1, the J gene TRBJ2-5, with D perhaps assigned TRBD1 or TRBD2 (6 bases each). CDR3 size: 14 residues. Trimming took off 6 bases at V and 5 bases at J, with 16 bases between the two ends. Germline lookup yields CDR1 MNHNS and CDR2 SASEGT. This CDR3 reads CASSPVGGWETQYF. The DNA of the CDR3 is TGTGCCAGCAGCCCCGTGGGGGGCTGGGAGACCCAGTACTTC.